This is a list of T cell receptor beta chains from one sample in a study of blood T cell repertoires in COVID-19. Sequenced by immunoSEQ multiplex PCR; TCRdb stores in-frame clones only, minus some. The table includes about 77,000 clones, about 88% detected once. The material sequenced was peripheral blood. The receptors derive from a woman of 80 years or more with active or convalescent COVID-19. Each CDR3 is given with its conserved first and last residue. A D gene is named only where the DNA matches it firmly. A row's size may be missing; if present it is once, few, many or a size class.

j_call v_call clone_size d_call cdr3_nt cdr3_aa
TRBJ1-4 TRBV28 . . TGTGCCAGCAGTCTCTCCGGGACAAAAAGAAGATATGAAAAACTGTTTTTT CASSLSGTKRRYEKLFF
TRBJ2-7 TRBV7-2 . TRBD1 TGTGCCAGCAGCCCTCCCGGGACAGGGGTACACGAGCAGTACTTC CASSPPGTGVHEQYF
TRBJ2-3 TRBV4-3 once TRBD2 TGCGCCAGCAGCCAAGATTTAGCCAGCGGGAGGCTCACTAGCACAGATACGCAGTATTTT CASSQDLASGRLTSTDTQYF
TRBJ1-1 TRBV7-2 . TRBD1 TGTGCCAGCAGCTCAACCAGGGGGCAAAGTACTGAAGCTTTCTTT CASSSTRGQSTEAFF
TRBJ1-5 TRBV11-2 . TRBD1 TGTGCCAGCAGCTTAGGACAGGGGGCCAGTGGAGGCCAGCCCCAGCATTTT CASSLGQGASGGQPQHF
TRBJ1-1 TRBV9 . . TGTGCCAGCACCCCTTATTCGGGGAGAACGGACACTGAAGCTTTCTTT CASTPYSGRTDTEAFF
TRBJ1-1 TRBV11-2 . . TGTGCCAGCAGCCCCCTCTCTGAAGCTTTCTTT CASSPLSEAFF
TRBJ1-2 TRBV28 . . TGTGCCAGCAGTTTAGGCACGGGCTACACCTTC CASSLGTGYTF
TRBJ2-7 TRBV20-1 . TRBD1 TGCAGTGCCAGTTGGGGACAGGGCTACGAGCAGTACTTC CSASWGQGYEQYF
TRBJ2-1 TRBV7-9 . TRBD2 TGTGCCAGCAGCTGGGGGGGCTCCTACAATGAGCAGTTCTTC CASSWGGSYNEQFF
TRBJ1-5 TRBV7-2 . . TGTGCCAGCAGCTTAGTAGGGGGAGGGAATCAGCCCCAGCATTTT CASSLVGGGNQPQHF
TRBJ2-1 TRBV6-1 . TRBD2 TGTGCCAGCAGTGGACTAGCGGGGGCCCGGTATGACAATGAGCAGTTCTTC CASSGLAGARYDNEQFF
TRBJ1-3 TRBV3-1/TRBV3-2 . TRBD1 TGTGCCAGCAGCCAAGAGACAGGGAGGTCTGGAAACACCATATATTTT CASSQETGRSGNTIYF
TRBJ2-2 TRBV2 . TRBD2 TGTGCCAGCAGTCGTCGCCCCCCTAGCGGTCTGAACACCGGGGAGCTGTTTTTT CASSRRPPSGLNTGELFF
TRBJ2-7 TRBV28 . . TGTGCCAGCAGCTCGGGACTCCTGTGGGAGCAGTACTTC CASSSGLLWEQYF
TRBJ1-4 TRBV28 . TRBD1 TGTGCCAGCAGGACAGGGGGGGTTGAAAAACTGTTTTTT CASRTGGVEKLFF
TRBJ1-2 TRBV5-1 few TRBD1 TGCGCCAGCAGCTTGGAAGGGGGCGGTGGCTACACCTTC CASSLEGGGGYTF
TRBJ1-2 TRBV7-2 . TRBD1 TGTGCCAGCAGCCCAACCTGGACAGGGAGCCCATATGGCTACACCTTC CASSPTWTGSPYGYTF
TRBJ2-7 TRBV5-4 few TRBD2 TGTGCCAGCAGCTTGAGCGGGGCCTACGAGCAGTACTTC CASSLSGAYEQYF
TRBJ2-3 TRBV11-2 . . TGTGCCAGCAGCTCTTACAGGGCGAAGGGTACGCAGTATTTT CASSSYRAKGTQYF
TRBJ1-3 TRBV28 once TRBD1 TGTGCCAGCAGTTTCCTATCGCAGGGGGTTGGGTACACCATATATTTT CASSFLSQGVGYTIYF
TRBJ2-3 TRBV7-9 . . TGTGCCAGCAGCACCCGACAGCTCAGCACAGATACGCAGTATTTT CASSTRQLSTDTQYF
TRBJ2-3 TRBV27 . TRBD2 TGTGCCAGCAGCCAAGTCGGACTAGCGGGGGGTGATACGCAGTATTTT CASSQVGLAGGDTQYF
TRBJ1-4 TRBV9 . . TGTGCCAGCAGCGTTACAGCAACTAATGAAAAACTGTTTTTT CASSVTATNEKLFF
TRBJ2-3 TRBV10-3 . . TGTGCCATCAGTGTGCGACAGCTAAGCACAGATACGCAGTATTTT CAISVRQLSTDTQYF
TRBJ1-4 TRBV6-2/TRBV6-3 . . TGTGCCAGCAGTTACGGGGCAGGGTACGAAAAACTGTTTTTT CASSYGAGYEKLFF
TRBJ1-1 TRBV7-2 . . TGTGCCAGCACACCGGGGGACCCCCGTGACACTGAAGCTTTCTTT CASTPGDPRDTEAFF
TRBJ2-5 TRBV4-2 . . TGTGCCAGCAGCCAATCAATTCGGGAGACCCAGTACTTC CASSQSIRETQYF
TRBJ2-7 TRBV18 . TRBD2 TGTGCCAGCTCACCTCCACTAGCGGTGTCCTACGAGCAGTACTTC CASSPPLAVSYEQYF
TRBJ2-3 TRBV5-1 . TRBD2 TGCGCCAGCAGCTTGGGGGTGACTAGCGTCACAGATACGCAGTATTTT CASSLGVTSVTDTQYF
TRBJ1-6 TRBV28 . . TGTGCCAGCAGTTCTGGAGGCATTAATTCACCCCTCCACTTT CASSSGGINSPLHF
TRBJ2-1 TRBV7-3 . . TGTGCCAGCAGCCGTGCCGGAGGTTCTGACAATGAGCAGTTCTTC CASSRAGGSDNEQFF
TRBJ2-7 TRBV19 . TRBD1 TGTGCCAGTAGTATGGGGACAGGCTCCTACGAGCAGTACTTC CASSMGTGSYEQYF
TRBJ2-1 TRBV4-3 . TRBD2 TGCGCCAGCAGCCAAGAAAAGCGGGGTGGTGATGAGCAGTTCTTC CASSQEKRGGDEQFF
TRBJ2-1 TRBV4-1 . . TGCGCCAGCAGCCAAGAGGGTGCGGGCCGTACAGGGAAGCAGTTCTTC CASSQEGAGRTGKQFF
TRBJ2-3 TRBV4-1 . . TGCGCCAGCAGCCAAGGGAGGCTGGGTGCAGATACGCAGTATTTT CASSQGRLGADTQYF
TRBJ2-7 TRBV27 . . TGTGCCAGCAGCCCAGGTCCGCGGGGCTACGAGCAGTACTTC CASSPGPRGYEQYF
TRBJ1-6 TRBV12-5 . TRBD1 TGTGCTAGTGGTTTGGTAAGGTGGACAGGGCCCGCGGGTGGAAATTCACCCCTCCACTTT CASGLVRWTGPAGGNSPLHF
TRBJ1-6 TRBV9 . TRBD1 TGTGCCAGCAGCGTTGGAACAGGGGACAATTCACCCCTCCACTTT CASSVGTGDNSPLHF
TRBJ2-3 TRBV9 . TRBD2 TGTGCCAGCAGCGCCCCGGCTCTAGCGGGGTGGGTGGATACGCAGTATTTT CASSAPALAGWVDTQYF
TRBJ2-7 TRBV27 . . TGTGCCAGCAGTTTATACGGCAGGGGCTCCTACGAGCAGTACTTC CASSLYGRGSYEQYF